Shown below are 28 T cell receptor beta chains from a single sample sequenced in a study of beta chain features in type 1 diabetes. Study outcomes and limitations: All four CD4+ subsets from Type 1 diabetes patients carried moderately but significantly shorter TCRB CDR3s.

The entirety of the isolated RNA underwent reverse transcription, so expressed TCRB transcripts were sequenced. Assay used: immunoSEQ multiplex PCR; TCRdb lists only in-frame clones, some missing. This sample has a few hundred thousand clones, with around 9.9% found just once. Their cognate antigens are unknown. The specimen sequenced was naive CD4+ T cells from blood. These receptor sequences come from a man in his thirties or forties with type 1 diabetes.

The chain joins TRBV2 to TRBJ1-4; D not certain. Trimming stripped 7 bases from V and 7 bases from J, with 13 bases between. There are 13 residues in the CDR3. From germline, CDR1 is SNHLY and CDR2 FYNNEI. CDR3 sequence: CASIENLGEKLFF. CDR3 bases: TGTGCCAGCATCGAGAATCTTGGTGAAAAACTGTTTTTT.

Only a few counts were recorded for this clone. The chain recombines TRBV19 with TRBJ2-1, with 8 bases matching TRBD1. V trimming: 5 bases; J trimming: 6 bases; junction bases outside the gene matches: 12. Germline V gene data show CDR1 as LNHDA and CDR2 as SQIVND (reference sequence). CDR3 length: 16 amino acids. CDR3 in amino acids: CASSLLPGQGSNEQFF. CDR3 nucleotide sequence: TGTGCCAGTAGTCTTCTTCCCGGACAGGGAAGCAATGAGCAGTTCTTC. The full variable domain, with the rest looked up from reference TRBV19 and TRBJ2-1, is DGGITQSPKYLFRKEGQNVTLSCEQNLNHDAMYWYRQDPGQGLRLIYYSQIVNDFQKGDIAEGYSVSREKKESFPLTVTSAQKNPTAFYLCASSLLPGQGSNEQFFGPGTRLTVL.

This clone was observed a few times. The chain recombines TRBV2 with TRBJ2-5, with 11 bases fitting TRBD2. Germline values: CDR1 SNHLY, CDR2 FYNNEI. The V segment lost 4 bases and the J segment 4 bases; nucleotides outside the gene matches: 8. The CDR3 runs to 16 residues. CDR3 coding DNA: TGTGCCAGCAGTGTTGCTAGCGGGGGGTCCGGAGAGACCCAGTACTTC. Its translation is CASSVASGGSGETQYF.

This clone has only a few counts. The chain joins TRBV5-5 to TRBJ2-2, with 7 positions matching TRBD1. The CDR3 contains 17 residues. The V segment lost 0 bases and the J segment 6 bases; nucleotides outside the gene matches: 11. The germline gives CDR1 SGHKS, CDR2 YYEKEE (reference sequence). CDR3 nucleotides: TGTGCCAGCAGCTTGGAGCTCAAGACAGGGCGTCCCGGGGAGCTGTTTTTT. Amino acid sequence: CASSLELKTGRPGELFF.

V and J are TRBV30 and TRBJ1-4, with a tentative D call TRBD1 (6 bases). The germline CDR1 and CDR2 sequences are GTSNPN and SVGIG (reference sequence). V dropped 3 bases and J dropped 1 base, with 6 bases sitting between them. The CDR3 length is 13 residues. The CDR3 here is CAWRTGTNEKLFF. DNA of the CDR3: TGTGCCTGGAGGACAGGAACTAATGAAAAACTGTTTTTT.

Written as DNA, the CDR3 is TGTGCCAGCAAACAGAGCTCCTACAATGAGCAGTTCTTC. This sequence encodes CASKQSSYNEQFF. The chain combines TRBV2 with TRBJ2-1; D gene uncertain. Trimming shortened V by 7 bases and J by 0 bases, and 7 bases separated the two germline ends. This CDR3 comprises 13 residues. Germline V lookup: CDR1 SNHLY, CDR2 FYNNEI.

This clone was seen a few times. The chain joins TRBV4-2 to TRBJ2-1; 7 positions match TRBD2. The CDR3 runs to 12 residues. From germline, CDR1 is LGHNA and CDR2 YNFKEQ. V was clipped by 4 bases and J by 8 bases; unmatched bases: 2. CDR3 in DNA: TGTGCCAGCAGCCCCGGGGGGTATGAGCAGTTCTTC. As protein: CASSPGGYEQFF.

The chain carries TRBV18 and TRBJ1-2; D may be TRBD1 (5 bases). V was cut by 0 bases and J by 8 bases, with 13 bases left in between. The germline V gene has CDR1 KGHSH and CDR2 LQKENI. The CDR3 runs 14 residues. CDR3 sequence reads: CASSPPSRARGYTF. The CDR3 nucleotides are TGTGCCAGCTCACCACCGTCCAGGGCGAGAGGCTACACCTTC.

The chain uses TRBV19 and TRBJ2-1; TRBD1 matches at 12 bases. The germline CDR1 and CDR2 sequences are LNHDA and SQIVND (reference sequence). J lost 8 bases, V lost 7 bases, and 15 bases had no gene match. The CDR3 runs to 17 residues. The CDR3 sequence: CASKEGEGTGGRDEQFF. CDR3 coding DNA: TGTGCCAGTAAGGAGGGGGAGGGGACAGGGGGCCGGGATGAGCAGTTCTTC.

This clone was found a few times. CDR3 DNA: TGTGCCAGCAGCTTAGTAGGACAGGGGGGCTTTAAGGCTGAAGCTTTCTTT. It encodes CASSLVGQGGFKAEAFF. This rearrangement joins TRBV7-9 to TRBJ1-1; 10 bases are a match to TRBD1. The germline V gene has CDR1 SEHNR and CDR2 FQNEAQ (reference sequence). CDR3 length: 17 residues. Trimming cost V 1 base and J 6 bases; bases outside gene matches: 11.

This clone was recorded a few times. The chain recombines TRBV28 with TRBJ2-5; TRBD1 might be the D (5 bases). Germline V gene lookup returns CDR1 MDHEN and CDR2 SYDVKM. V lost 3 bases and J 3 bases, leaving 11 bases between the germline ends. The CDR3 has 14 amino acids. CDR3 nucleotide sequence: TGTGCCAGCAGTTTGCCAGGGCGAGAAGAGACCCAGTACTTC. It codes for CASSLPGREETQYF.

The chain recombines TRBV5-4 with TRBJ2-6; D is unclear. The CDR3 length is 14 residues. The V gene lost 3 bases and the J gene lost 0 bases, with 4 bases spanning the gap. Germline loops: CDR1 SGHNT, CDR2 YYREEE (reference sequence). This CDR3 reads CASSSNSGANVLTF. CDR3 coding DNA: TGTGCCAGCAGCTCCAACTCTGGGGCCAACGTCCTGACTTTC.

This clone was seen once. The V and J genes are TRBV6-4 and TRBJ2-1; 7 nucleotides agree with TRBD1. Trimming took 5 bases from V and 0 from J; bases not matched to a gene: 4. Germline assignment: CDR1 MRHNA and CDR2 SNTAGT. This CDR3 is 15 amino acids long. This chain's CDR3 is CASSTGQVSYNEQFF. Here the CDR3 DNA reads TGTGCCAGCAGTACCGGACAGGTCTCCTACAATGAGCAGTTCTTC.

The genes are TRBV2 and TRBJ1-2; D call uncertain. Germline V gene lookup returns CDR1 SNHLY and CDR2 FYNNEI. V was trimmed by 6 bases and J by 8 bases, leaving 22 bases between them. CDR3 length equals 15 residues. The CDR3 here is CASSLTRGGYEGYTF. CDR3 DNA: TGTGCCAGCAGCCTGACCCGGGGAGGGTACGAGGGCTACACCTTC.

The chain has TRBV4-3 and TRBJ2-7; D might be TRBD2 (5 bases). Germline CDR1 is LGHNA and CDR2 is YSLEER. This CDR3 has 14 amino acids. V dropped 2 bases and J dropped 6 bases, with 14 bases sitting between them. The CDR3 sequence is CASSQSLGVSEQYF. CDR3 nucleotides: TGCGCCAGCAGCCAATCACTCGGGGTATCCGAGCAGTACTTC.

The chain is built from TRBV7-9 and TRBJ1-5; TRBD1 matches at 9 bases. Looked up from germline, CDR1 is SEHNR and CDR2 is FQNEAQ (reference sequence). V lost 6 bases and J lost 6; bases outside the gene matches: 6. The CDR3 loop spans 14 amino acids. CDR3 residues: CASSPGTGPQPQHF. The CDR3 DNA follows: TGTGCCAGCAGTCCCGGGACAGGGCCTCAGCCCCAGCATTTT.

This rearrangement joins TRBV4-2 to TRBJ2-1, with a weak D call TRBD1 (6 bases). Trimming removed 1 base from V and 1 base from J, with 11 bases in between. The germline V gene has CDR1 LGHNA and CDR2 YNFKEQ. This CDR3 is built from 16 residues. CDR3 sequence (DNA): TGTGCCAGCAGCCAAGTTCCAGGACAGTCCTACAATGAGCAGTTCTTC. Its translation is CASSQVPGQSYNEQFF.

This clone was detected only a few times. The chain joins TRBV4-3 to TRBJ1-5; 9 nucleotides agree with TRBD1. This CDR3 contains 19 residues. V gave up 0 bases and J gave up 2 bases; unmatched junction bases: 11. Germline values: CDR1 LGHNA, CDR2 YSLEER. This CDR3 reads CASSQEGWTGDFRNQPQHF. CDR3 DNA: TGCGCCAGCAGCCAAGAAGGATGGACAGGGGATTTTCGCAATCAGCCCCAGCATTTT.

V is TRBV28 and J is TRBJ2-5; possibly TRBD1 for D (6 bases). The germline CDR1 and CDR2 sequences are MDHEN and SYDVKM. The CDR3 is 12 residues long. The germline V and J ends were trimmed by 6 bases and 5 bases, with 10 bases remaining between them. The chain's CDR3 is CASRAGVETQYF. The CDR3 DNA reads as TGTGCCAGCAGAGCAGGGGTGGAGACCCAGTACTTC.

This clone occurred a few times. CDR3 bases: TGTGCCAGCAGCGCAGCGACGACAGGGCTAGATACGCAGTATTTT. This translates into CASSAATTGLDTQYF. This chain links TRBV9 with TRBJ2-3, with 7 bases identical to TRBD1. V lost 3 bases, J lost 5 bases, and 9 bases stayed unmatched. Germline V gene data show CDR1 as SGDLS and CDR2 as YYNGEE. The CDR3 consists of 15 residues. Filled out from reference TRBV9 and TRBJ2-3, the complete variable domain reads DSGVTQTPKHLITATGQRVTLRCSPRSGDLSVYWYQQSLDQGLQFLIQYYNGEERAKGNILERFSAQQFPDLHSELNLSSLELGDSALYFCASSAATTGLDTQYFGPGTRLTVL.

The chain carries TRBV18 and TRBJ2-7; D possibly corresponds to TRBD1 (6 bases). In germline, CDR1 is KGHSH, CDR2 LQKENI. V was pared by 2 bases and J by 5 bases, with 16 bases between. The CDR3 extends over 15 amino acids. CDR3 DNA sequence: TGTGCCAGCTCACCAGCCGGACGAGGGGGAGACGAGCAGTACTTC. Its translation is CASSPAGRGGDEQYF.

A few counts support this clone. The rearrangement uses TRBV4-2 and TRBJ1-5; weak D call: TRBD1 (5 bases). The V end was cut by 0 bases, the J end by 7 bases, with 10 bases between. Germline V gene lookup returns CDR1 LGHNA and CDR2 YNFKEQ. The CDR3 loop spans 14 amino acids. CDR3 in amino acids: CASSQDRGDQPQHF. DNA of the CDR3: TGTGCCAGCAGCCAAGATCGGGGGGACCAGCCCCAGCATTTT.

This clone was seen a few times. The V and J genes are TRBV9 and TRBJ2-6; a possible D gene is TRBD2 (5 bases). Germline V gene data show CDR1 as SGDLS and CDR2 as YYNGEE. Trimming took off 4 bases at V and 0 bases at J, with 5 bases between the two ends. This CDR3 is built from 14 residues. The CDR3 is CASSRDSGANVLTF. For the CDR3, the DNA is TGTGCCAGCAGCCGGGACTCTGGGGCCAACGTCCTGACTTTC.

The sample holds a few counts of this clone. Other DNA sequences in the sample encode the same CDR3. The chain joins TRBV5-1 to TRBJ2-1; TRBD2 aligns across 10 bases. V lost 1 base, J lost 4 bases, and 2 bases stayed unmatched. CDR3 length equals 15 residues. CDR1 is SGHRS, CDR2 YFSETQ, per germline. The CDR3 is CASSLLAGAYNEQFF. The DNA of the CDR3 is TGCGCCAGCAGCTTGCTAGCGGGGGCGTACAATGAGCAGTTCTTC.

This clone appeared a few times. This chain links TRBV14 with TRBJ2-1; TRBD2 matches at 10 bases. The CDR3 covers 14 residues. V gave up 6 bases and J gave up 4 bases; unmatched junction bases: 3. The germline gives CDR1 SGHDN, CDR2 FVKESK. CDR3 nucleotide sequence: TGTGCCAGCAGACTAGCGGGGAATTACAATGAGCAGTTCTTC. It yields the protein CASRLAGNYNEQFF.

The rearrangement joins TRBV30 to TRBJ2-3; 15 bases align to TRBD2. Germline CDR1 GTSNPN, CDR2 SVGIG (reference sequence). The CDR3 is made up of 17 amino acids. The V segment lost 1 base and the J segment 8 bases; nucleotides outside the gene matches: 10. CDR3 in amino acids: CAWSEAGLAGGSTTQYF. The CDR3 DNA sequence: TGTGCCTGGAGTGAAGCGGGACTAGCGGGGGGCTCGACTACGCAGTATTTT.

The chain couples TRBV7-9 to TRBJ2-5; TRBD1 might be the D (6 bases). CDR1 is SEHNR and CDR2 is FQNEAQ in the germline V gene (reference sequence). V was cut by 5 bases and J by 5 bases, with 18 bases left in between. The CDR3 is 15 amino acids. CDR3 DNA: TGTGCCAGCAGCCGGTATTTGGGGGCTGGGGAGACCCAGTACTTC. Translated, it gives CASSRYLGAGETQYF.

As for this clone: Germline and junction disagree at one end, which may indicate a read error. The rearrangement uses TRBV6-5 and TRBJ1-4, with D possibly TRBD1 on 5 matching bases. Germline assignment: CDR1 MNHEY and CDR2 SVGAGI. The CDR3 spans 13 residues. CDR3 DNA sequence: TGTGCCAGCAGTTTGGACAAGAATGAGAAACTGTTTTTT. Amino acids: CASSLDKNEKLFF.